The text below deals with one T cell receptor beta chain. No antigen is known for it. The data were taken from a study of T cell responses to AZD1222 COVID-19 vaccine. Across the study: Whether given at about 4 or about 12 weeks, second doses were pooled.

CDR1 is GTSNPN, CDR2 SVGIG, per germline (reference sequence). V lost 0 bases to trimming and J lost 5 bases, with 7 bases between them. The length of the CDR3 is 13 residues. Whole-study findings and limits: Of spike-specific TCRs, nearly half reportedly target regions left unmutated in variants. Seropositive at baseline were only 5 or 6 AZD1222 recipients.

The assay was immunoSEQ multiplex PCR, and TCRdb's table has in-frame clones only and misses some. The table shows over 150,000 clones, with approximately 91% occurring only once. The rearrangement joins TRBV30 to TRBJ1-4; D gene ambiguous. This TCR came from an adult in good health. The sample was peripheral blood, taken on day 0 of AZD1222 vaccination. Here the CDR3 DNA reads TGTGCCTGGAGTGTATTTGGGAATGAAAAACTGTTTTTT. It yields the protein CAWSVFGNEKLFF. Filled out from reference TRBV30 and TRBJ1-4, the complete variable domain reads SQTIHQWPATLVQPVGSPLSLECTVEGTSNPNLYWYRQAAGRGLQLLFYSVGIGQISSEVPQNLSASRPQDRQFILSSKKLLLSDSGFYLCAWSVFGNEKLFFGSGTQLSVL.